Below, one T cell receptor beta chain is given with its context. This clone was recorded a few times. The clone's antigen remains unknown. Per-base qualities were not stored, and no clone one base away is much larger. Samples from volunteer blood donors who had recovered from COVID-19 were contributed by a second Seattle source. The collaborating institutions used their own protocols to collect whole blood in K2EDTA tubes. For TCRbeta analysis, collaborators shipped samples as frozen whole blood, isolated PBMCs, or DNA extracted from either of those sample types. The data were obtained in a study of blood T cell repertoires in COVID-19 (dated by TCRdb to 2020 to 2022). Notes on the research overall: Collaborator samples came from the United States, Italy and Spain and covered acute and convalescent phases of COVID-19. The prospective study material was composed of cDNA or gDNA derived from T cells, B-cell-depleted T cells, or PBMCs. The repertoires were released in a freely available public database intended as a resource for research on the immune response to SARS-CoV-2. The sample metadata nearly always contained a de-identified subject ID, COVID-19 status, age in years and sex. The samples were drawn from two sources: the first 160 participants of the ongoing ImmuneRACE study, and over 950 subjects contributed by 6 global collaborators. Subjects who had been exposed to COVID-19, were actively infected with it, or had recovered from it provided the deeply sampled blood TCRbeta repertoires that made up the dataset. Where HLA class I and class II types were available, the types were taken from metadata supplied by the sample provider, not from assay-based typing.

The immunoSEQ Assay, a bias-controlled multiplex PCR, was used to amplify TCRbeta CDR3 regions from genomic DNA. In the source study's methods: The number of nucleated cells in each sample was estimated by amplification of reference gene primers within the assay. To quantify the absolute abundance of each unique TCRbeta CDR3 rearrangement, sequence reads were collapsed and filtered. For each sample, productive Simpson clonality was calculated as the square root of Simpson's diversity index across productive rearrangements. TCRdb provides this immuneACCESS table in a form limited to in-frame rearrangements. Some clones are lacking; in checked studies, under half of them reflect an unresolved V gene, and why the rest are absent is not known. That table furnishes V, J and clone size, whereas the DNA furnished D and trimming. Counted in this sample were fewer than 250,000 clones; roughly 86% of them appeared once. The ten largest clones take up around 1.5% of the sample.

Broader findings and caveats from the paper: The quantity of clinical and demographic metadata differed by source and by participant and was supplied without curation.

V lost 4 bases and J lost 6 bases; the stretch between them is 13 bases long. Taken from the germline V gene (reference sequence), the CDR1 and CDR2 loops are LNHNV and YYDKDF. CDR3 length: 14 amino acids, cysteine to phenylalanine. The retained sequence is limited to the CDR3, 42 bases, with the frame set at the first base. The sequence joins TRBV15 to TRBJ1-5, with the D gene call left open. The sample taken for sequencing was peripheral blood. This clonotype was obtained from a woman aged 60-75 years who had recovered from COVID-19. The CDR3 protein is CATSTLPEGQPQHF. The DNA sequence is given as TGTGCCACCAGCACTTTACCTGAGGGTCAGCCCCAGCATTTT.